The T cell receptor (beta chain) under discussion was sequenced for a study of T cell repertoires in cytomegalovirus infection. Looking at the study overall: Public TCR beta signatures were indicative of both CMV infection and a matching HLA type.

Study-level findings and limits: The ex vivo response showed dominance by HLA-C-restricted CMV-specific TCR beta clonotypes. Cumulated frequencies of public TCR beta families served to identify carriers of CMV plus the relevant HLA.

Worth noting for this clonotype: Its target is unknown.

In TCRdb, the reads were re-called with MiXCR into one record per CDR3 protein. Of hundreds of thousands of distinct CDR3 sequences in the sample, roughly 26% are singletons; the top ten hold 7% to 9%. The CDR3 sequence is 15 residues long. V was pared by 2 bases and J by 5 bases, with 16 bases between. Germline V gene sequence: CDR1 MDHEN, CDR2 SYDVKM. This receptor was identified in a human donor in good health (CMV status not recorded). Some clones in this sample may be carry-over from other donors' samples. Material for sequencing was CD8+ T cells from PBMCs. The chain uses TRBV28 and TRBJ2-7; TRBD1 is a possible D gene (5 bases). In DNA, the CDR3 is TGTGCCAGCAGTTTAAGCTGGCAGGGTGGTCACGAGCAGTACGTC. It codes for CASSLSWQGGHEQYV.